This paragraph reports one T cell receptor (beta chain). Its antigen remains unidentified. This entry is derived from a study of cytomegalovirus exposure and HLA in healthy donors. Study information: Drawn from HLA-typed donors, around 85 million unique TCRs were held in an early data release.

Regarding the study as a whole: In a later analysis, the majority of CMV-associated beta chains seemingly showed HLA restriction.

PCR used 60 Vbeta primers and 13 Jbeta primers. Sequencing was performed with immunoSEQ multiplex PCR; in TCRdb, only in-frame clones are kept and a portion is missing. The sample carries about 140,000 clones, roughly two thirds recorded once. The CDR3 sequence is 15 residues long. With V trimmed by 1 base and J by 2 bases, 4 bases remained unmatched. Germline assignment: CDR1 SEHNR and CDR2 FQNEAQ (reference sequence). Sequenced input: PBMCs. The source is a male donor in good health and CMV-seronegative. The rearrangement uses TRBV7-9 and TRBJ2-5; 7 bases align to TRBD1. This chain's CDR3 is CASSLGDRKQETQYF. The CDR3 DNA follows: TGTGCCAGCAGCTTAGGGGACAGAAAACAAGAGACCCAGTACTTC.